These 24 T cell receptor beta chains originate from one sample sequenced in a study of shared clonotypes between healthy human individuals. The assay was immunoSEQ multiplex PCR, and TCRdb's table has in-frame clones only and misses some. Of 2 million to 2.5 million clones in the sample, 90% to 95% were seen once. Sequencing was done on a sample of naive CD4+ T cells from PBMCs. Specified subset: CD45RA+ positively selected. The receptors here all came from a man younger than 35 in good health. Some clones in this sample may be carry-over from other donors' samples.

CDR3 amino acids: CASSGTAHEQYF. As DNA, the CDR3 is TGTGCCAGTAGCGGAACCGCCCACGAGCAGTACTTC. The chain is built from TRBV6-6 and TRBJ2-7, with D perhaps matching TRBD2 (6 bases). V was shortened by 9 bases and J by 5 bases, with 14 bases between the two germline ends. The CDR3 consists of 12 residues. Germline V lookup: CDR1 MNHNY, CDR2 SVGAGI (reference sequence).

The V call is TRBV18, the J call TRBJ1-1; TRBD1 matches 9 bases. V lost 3 bases to trimming and J lost 10 bases; unmatched junction nucleotides: 6. This CDR3 is built from 13 residues. CDR1 is KGHSH, CDR2 LQKENI, per germline. CDR3 residues: CASSPVQDRGAFF. The CDR3 DNA reads TGTGCCAGCTCACCCGTCCAGGACAGGGGAGCTTTCTTT. Full variable domain (outside the CDR3, taken from reference TRBV18 and TRBJ1-1): NAGVMQNPRHLVRRRGQEARLRCSPMKGHSHVYWYRQLPEEGLKFMVYLQKENIIDESGMPKERFSAEFPKEGPSILRIQQVVRGDSAAYFCASSPVQDRGAFFGQGTRLTVV.

V is TRBV27 and J is TRBJ2-5; 10 bases match TRBD1. After removal of 6 bases from V and 5 bases from J, the junction contained 9 bases not matched to a gene. CDR1 is MNHEY, CDR2 SMNVEV, per germline (reference sequence). The length of the CDR3 is 15 residues. In nucleotides, the CDR3 is TGTGCCAGCAGCCCTGGACAGGGGGAGGGGGAGACCCAGTACTTC. This codes for CASSPGQGEGETQYF.

The V and J genes are TRBV25-1 and TRBJ2-3, with a possible D match to TRBD2 (5 bases). This CDR3 is 15 amino acids long. Between the trimmed V and J ends, which lost 1 base and 4 bases, there was a span of 12 bases. The germline V gene has CDR1 MGHDK and CDR2 SYGVNS. CDR3 coding DNA: TGTGCCAGCAGTGAATTCCGGGGTAGGGCAGATACGCAGTATTTT. This encodes CASSEFRGRADTQYF.

J is TRBJ2-5 and V is TRBV18; D is ambiguous. The CDR3 covers 14 residues. Germline loops: CDR1 KGHSH, CDR2 LQKENI. Between the trimmed V and J ends, which lost 0 bases and 5 bases, there was a span of 10 bases. The DNA of the CDR3 is TGTGCCAGCTCACCACCCAGCTTTCTGGAGACCCAGTACTTC. Translated, it gives CASSPPSFLETQYF.

This clone was seen a single time. The V and J genes are TRBV19 and TRBJ1-2; no reliable D call. CDR3 length: 12 residues. Between the trimmed V and J ends, which lost 3 bases and 7 bases, there was a span of 9 bases. CDR1 is LNHDA and CDR2 is SQIVND in the germline V gene (reference sequence). The CDR3 DNA follows: TGTGCCAGTAGTATCGGCGGTCGTGGCTACACCTTC. Its translation: CASSIGGRGYTF. Combining the CDR3 with reference TRBV19 and TRBJ1-2 gives the whole variable domain DGGITQSPKYLFRKEGQNVTLSCEQNLNHDAMYWYRQDPGQGLRLIYYSQIVNDFQKGDIAEGYSVSREKKESFPLTVTSAQKNPTAFYLCASSIGGRGYTFGSGTRLTVV.

The chain joins TRBV29-1 to TRBJ2-5, with D possibly being TRBD1 (6 bases). V dropped 2 bases and J dropped 1 base, with 8 bases sitting between them. Per germline, CDR1 SQVTM and CDR2 ANQGSEA. This CDR3 is built from 13 residues. The CDR3 here is CSVERGTQETQYF. In nucleotides, the CDR3 is TGCAGCGTTGAAAGGGGGACCCAAGAGACCCAGTACTTC.

The chain is built from TRBV18 and TRBJ2-7, with TRBD2 as a possible D gene (6 bases). The CDR3 is 14 amino acids. The germline V gene encodes CDR1 KGHSH and CDR2 LQKENI. V was trimmed by 3 bases and J by 4 bases, leaving 13 bases between them. The CDR3 is CASSPAGRFYEQYF. DNA of the CDR3: TGTGCCAGCTCACCGGCAGGGAGGTTTTACGAGCAGTACTTC.

This clone was counted between two and nine times. Other nucleotide sequences from this sample produce the same CDR3. This rearrangement joins TRBV7-3 to TRBJ2-3, with D unclear. V lost 6 bases to trimming and J lost 2 bases, with 3 bases between them. The germline gives CDR1 SGHTA, CDR2 FQGTGA. The CDR3 has 11 residues. The CDR3 nucleotides read TGTGCCAGCAGTAACACAGATACGCAGTATTTT. Residues: CASSNTDTQYF.

The rearrangement links TRBV6-1 to TRBJ1-1; 8 bases map to TRBD1. Germline CDR1 and CDR2: MNHNS and SASEGT. After removal of 3 bases from V and 8 bases from J, the junction contained 17 bases not matched to a gene. The length of the CDR3 is 17 residues. CDR3 sequence reads: CASSDELGQALPGEAFF. The CDR3 DNA reads as TGTGCCAGCAGTGACGAACTGGGACAGGCCCTACCGGGGGAAGCTTTCTTT.

V gene TRBV5-1 combines with J gene TRBJ1-2; 7 bases match TRBD1. The germline V gene has CDR1 SGHRS and CDR2 YFSETQ. The CDR3 totals 14 residues. J gave up 4 bases and V 4 bases, and 7 bases lay outside the gene matches. CDR3 sequence reads: CASSPGQVTYGYTF. For the CDR3, the DNA is TGCGCCAGCAGCCCTGGACAGGTTACCTATGGCTACACCTTC.

The genes are TRBV4-1 and TRBJ1-2; D unclear. The V gene's germline CDR1 is MGHRA and CDR2 YSYEKL. The ends were cut back, 1 base at V and 8 bases at J, with 11 bases in the middle. The length of the CDR3 is 13 residues. The CDR3 sequence is CASSQVREGGYTF. The CDR3 nucleotides are TGCGCCAGCAGCCAAGTCAGAGAAGGAGGCTACACCTTC.

The J gene is TRBJ1-1, the V gene TRBV7-2; the match to TRBD1 covers 8 bases. V shed 3 bases and J 7 bases; nucleotides not matched to a gene: 4. CDR3 length equals 13 residues. Germline V gene data show CDR1 as SGHTA and CDR2 as FQGNSA. The CDR3 loop is CASSFRQGREAFF. The CDR3 DNA reads as TGTGCCAGCAGCTTCAGACAGGGGCGTGAAGCTTTCTTT.

The chain joins TRBV7-9 to TRBJ2-3, with D perhaps TRBD1 or TRBD2 (5 bases each). CDR1 is SEHNR, CDR2 FQNEAQ, per germline (reference sequence). Trimming took off 7 bases at V and 4 bases at J, with 9 bases between the two ends. This CDR3 has 12 amino acids. CDR3 sequence (DNA): TGTGCCAGCACGGTGGGGGCAGATACGCAGTATTTT. This encodes CASTVGADTQYF.

The rearrangement links TRBV4-2 to TRBJ2-2; D remains ambiguous. Trimming took 0 bases from V and 2 from J, leaving 10 bases between them. Germline V gene data show CDR1 as LGHNA and CDR2 as YNFKEQ. This CDR3 comprises 16 residues. The CDR3, as DNA: TGTGCCAGCAGCCAAGAAGCCAGCACCAACACCGGGGAGCTGTTTTTT. It is translated as CASSQEASTNTGELFF.

J is TRBJ1-1 and V is TRBV28; D is perhaps TRBD1 (5 bases). CDR3 length equals 11 residues. V lost 11 bases, J lost 2 bases, and 9 bases lay in between. Germline assignment: CDR1 MDHEN and CDR2 SYDVKM. In nucleotides, the CDR3 is TGTGCCGCCACAGGAAACACTGAAGCTTTCTTT. Its protein product is CAATGNTEAFF.

This chain joins TRBV11-2 and TRBJ1-2; D uncertain. CDR1 is SGHAT and CDR2 is FQNNGV in the germline V gene. The V gene lost 6 bases and the J gene lost 2 bases, with 10 bases spanning the gap. The CDR3 loop spans 13 amino acids. The CDR3 DNA reads TGTGCCAGCAGTCCTCAGGCGAACTATGGCTACACCTTC. Its protein product is CASSPQANYGYTF.

The chain links TRBV6-5 to TRBJ2-7; weak D call: TRBD2 (6 bases). The CDR3 is 16 amino acids. Germline V CDR1 and CDR2: MNHEY, SVGAGI. V lost 4 bases and J 4 bases, leaving 20 bases between the germline ends. For the CDR3, the DNA is TGTGCCAGCAGTTCAACCCGGGGTAGCGGAGAGTACGAGCAGTACTTC. Translation gives CASSSTRGSGEYEQYF.

Concerning this clone itself: Other DNA sequences within the sample encode an identical CDR3. The chain combines TRBV7-2 with TRBJ2-7; no clear D gene. Looked up from germline, CDR1 is SGHTA and CDR2 is FQGNSA. The germline V and J ends were trimmed by 2 bases and 4 bases, with 6 bases remaining between them. The CDR3 extends over 12 amino acids. The CDR3 is CASSLSTYEQYF. CDR3 DNA: TGTGCCAGCAGCTTAAGTACGTACGAGCAGTACTTC.

The chain combines TRBV28 with TRBJ2-7; 12 nucleotides match TRBD2. Germline V gene data show CDR1 as MDHEN and CDR2 as SYDVKM. The trim removed 7 bases at V and 7 bases at J, leaving 8 bases unmatched. The CDR3 sequence is 14 residues long. This chain's CDR3 is CASIASGRAGEQYF. In DNA, the CDR3 is TGTGCCAGCATCGCTAGCGGGAGGGCCGGGGAGCAGTACTTC.

This clone was picked up one time. This chain connects TRBV28 to TRBJ2-7, with TRBD2 as a possible D gene (6 bases). Germline V lookup: CDR1 MDHEN, CDR2 SYDVKM. V shed 3 bases and J shed 0 bases, with 15 bases lying between them. The CDR3 loop spans 16 amino acids. As DNA, the CDR3 is TGTGCCAGCAGTTTCATGACGGGGGACCTCTCCTACGAGCAGTACTTC. Amino acids: CASSFMTGDLSYEQYF.

The chain employs TRBV19 and TRBJ2-7; no clear D gene. This CDR3 is 15 amino acids long. Germline loops: CDR1 LNHDA, CDR2 SQIVND (reference sequence). Trimming removed 6 bases from V and 1 base from J, with 16 bases in between. This chain's CDR3 is CASSTTDTLSYEQYF. The CDR3 region has the DNA TGTGCCAGTAGCACCACCGACACACTTTCCTACGAGCAGTACTTC.

This clone was seen once. The V and J genes are TRBV6-5 and TRBJ1-1; D might be TRBD1 (5 bases). There are 14 residues in the CDR3. Trimming took off 6 bases at V and 3 bases at J, with 14 bases between the two ends. From germline, CDR1 is MNHEY and CDR2 SVGAGI. CDR3 sequence reads: CASSPRAGHTEAFF. The CDR3 nucleotides are TGTGCCAGCAGCCCCCGCGCAGGGCACACTGAAGCTTTCTTT.

The V call is TRBV28, the J call TRBJ2-2; D possibly corresponds to TRBD1 (5 bases). The CDR3 totals 13 residues. The germline gives CDR1 MDHEN, CDR2 SYDVKM. Deletions cut 7 bases from V and 4 bases from J, with 10 bases between. The CDR3 nucleotides are TGTGCCAGCACCGACAGTTCCACCGGGGAGCTGTTTTTT. The encoded protein is CASTDSSTGELFF.